This section outlines one TCR beta chain sequence together with its context. This record comes from a study of blood T cell repertoires in COVID-19. The trim removed 0 bases at V and 2 bases at J, leaving 8 bases unmatched. From germline, CDR1 is SGHRS and CDR2 YFSETQ. This CDR3 comprises 16 residues. Original methodology: By means of reference gene primer amplification, nucleated cell counts were estimated. TCRdb's table, derived via immunoSEQ multiplex PCR, lists solely in-frame clones and lacks some. V and J calls and clone size are copied from that table; D and trimming were computed from the DNA. The sample consists of more than 200,000 clones, roughly 80% of them appearing once.

The chain recombines TRBV5-1 with TRBJ2-7, with 7 nucleotides matching TRBD1. Sequenced sample: peripheral blood. The TCR comes from a man aged 50 to 60 with active or convalescent COVID-19. The CDR3 DNA sequence: TGCGCCAGCAGCTTGGGGGACAGCAGAATTACCTACGAGCAGTACTTC. Amino acids: CASSLGDSRITYEQYF. Supplemented by reference TRBV5-1 and TRBJ2-7, the full variable domain reads KAGVTQTPRYLIKTRGQQVTLSCSPISGHRSVSWYQQTPGQGLQFLFEYFSETQRNKGNFPGRFSGRQFSNSRSEMNVSTLELGDSALYLCASSLGDSRITYEQYFGPGTRLTVT.